What follows are 3 T cell receptor beta chains derived from one specimen sequenced in a study of T cells in narcolepsy. Only in-frame clones appear in the TCRdb table, and some are missing; sequencing was by immunoSEQ multiplex PCR. This table holds approximately 35,000 clones, 81% found once. Sequencing was performed on memory (CD45RA-) CD4+ T cells from blood. All receptors derive from a human donor in good health.

The rearrangement joins TRBV6-1 to TRBJ2-7; 7 bases map to TRBD1. Germline V gene data show CDR1 as MNHNS and CDR2 as SASEGT. CDR3 length: 14 residues. V gave up 2 bases and J gave up 2 bases; unmatched junction bases: 3. The CDR3 sequence: CASSESGGAYEQYF. CDR3 DNA: TGTGCCAGCAGTGAATCAGGGGGTGCCTACGAGCAGTACTTC.

This clone appeared once. The DNA for the CDR3 is TGCGCCAGCAGCTTGGGGCTCCGGGACAGGGCGGGGGCTGAAGCTTTCTTT. It is translated as CASSLGLRDRAGAEAFF. The rearrangement links TRBV5-1 to TRBJ1-1; 9 bases map to TRBD1. CDR1 is SGHRS, CDR2 YFSETQ, per germline. This CDR3 has 17 amino acids. Germline trimming cut 0 bases from V and 6 bases from J; bases unmatched to any gene: 12.

The chain joins TRBV5-6 to TRBJ1-4; D gene unclear. V lost 7 bases and J lost 7, with 17 bases in between. Per germline, CDR1 SGHDT and CDR2 YYEEEE. This CDR3 has 14 amino acids. The CDR3 DNA follows: TGTGCCAGCCCTCCGGATCCGGAGGGTGAAAAACTGTTTTTT. Its protein product is CASPPDPEGEKLFF.